The T cell receptor (beta chain) described here comes from a study of T cells in Graves' hyperthyroidism and ophthalmopathy. Whole-study results and caveats: By a 13 V-J model, ophthalmopathy was set apart from stable hyperthyroidism.

Researchers barred patients who had uncontrolled infection, other autoimmune disease, pregnancy or lactation. Any symptoms of ophthalmopathy came after the first hyperthyroidism diagnosis, from which the blood sample dates. Researchers took RNA transcripts and amplified the TCR beta CDR3 regions from them. The HTBI primer set served for first-round RT-PCR of the TCR CDR3. Using its own MiXCR run on the multiplex PCR reads, TCRdb lists one record per CDR3 protein. Of around 400,000 distinct CDR3 sequences listed, approximately 15% were seen once; the top ten hold 28%. Regarding this clonotype: Its antigen is undetermined. Germline is not matched at one junction end, which may reflect a read error.

CDR1 is SGHRS and CDR2 is YFSETQ in the germline V gene. This CDR3 region has 16 residues. This clonotype was sampled from a woman aged 18-29 years with Graves' hyperthyroidism that later progressed to Graves' ophthalmopathy. Material: blood. The V and J genes are TRBV5-1 and TRBJ1-3; 10 nucleotides line up with TRBD1. CDR3 DNA: TGCGCCAGCAGCATGGACAGGGGGAGCTCTGGAAACACCATACATTTT. Residues: CASSMDRGSSGNTIHF.